This T cell receptor (beta chain) appears in the sequencing data of a study of CD8+ T cells in alopecia areata. The study's findings and limits: Lesional scalp, notably in alopecia totalis/universalis, had clonality above that of normal scalp.

The length of the CDR3 is 15 residues. Germline lookup yields CDR1 KGHSH and CDR2 LQKENI. V shed 4 bases and J shed 4 bases, with 16 bases lying between them. It was cDNA, reverse transcribed from extracted RNA, that served as the sequencing template. TCRdb's table, derived via immunoSEQ multiplex PCR, lists solely in-frame clones and lacks some. The sample has 110,000 or so clones, less than 60% seen once. Concerning this clone itself: Its target is not known.

The treatment was: oral pan-JAK inhibitor, 5-10 mg twice daily. Collection of lesional scalp punch biopsies and peripheral blood was performed in alopecia areata patients. The sequences come from CD4+ T cells sorted from blood, collected at week 24, from a patient treated with tofacitinib. This sequence joins TRBV18 and TRBJ1-2; D might be TRBD1 (5 bases). The sequence was collected from a human donor with alopecia areata. The chain's CDR3 is CASSRTGDVLYGYTF. The DNA for the CDR3 is TGTGCCAGCTCACGCACTGGGGACGTCCTCTATGGCTACACCTTC.